This T cell receptor (beta chain) emerged from a study of T-cell memory formation after mild COVID-19 (dated by TCRdb to the early 2020s). Looking at the study overall: TCR sequence clusters from the two donors were largely donor specific. The cohort comprised two young, previously healthy adult volunteers, one female and one male. In two donors, T-cell clones that expanded and contracted after mild COVID-19 were followed by sequencing TCRalpha and TCRbeta repertoires longitudinally. What the work shows at the level of the full study, not this receptor alone: SARS-CoV-2 specificity of the second-wave clones peaking on day 37 was not confirmed. From day 15 to 85, contracting clones showed balanced CD4/CD8 phenotypes, whereas a second wave of clones that expanded from day 15 to 37 leaned towards CD4+. Only a couple of mild cases were covered by the study, and larger cohorts that include severe cases with pre-infection samples were considered necessary. Contracting CD4+ clones appeared mostly in the CM and EM memory subsets, whereas CD8+ clones were enriched in EMRA. Some responding clones were detected in pre-infection memory, suggesting pre-existing cross-reactive memory T cells joined the SARS-CoV-2 response.

In the case of this clonotype: It lacks a known antigen. There are no base qualities to consult, and no much larger clone falls within one base.

Reads for this sample came from an Illumina NovaSeq 6000. TCRalpha and TCRbeta cDNA libraries were constructed by 5'RACE with constant-segment primers, with sample barcodes and unique molecular identifiers being introduced. Trizol reagent was used to extract RNA from every sample. Amplification of the libraries took two PCR steps, and the second step added a second sample barcode plus Illumina TruSeq adapters. Libraries were sequenced on an Illumina NovaSeq with 2 x 150 bp paired-end reads. Turning to the authors' computational methods: Demultiplexing of reads and collapsing into UMI-guided consensus sequences were performed with migec v1.2.7. Using mixcr v2.1.11, UMI consensuses were aligned to TRA and TRB V and J templates and then assembled into clonotypes. A clonotype was counted as expanded or contracted only if both edgeR and NoisET called the change significant, with noise models trained on biological replicates. For edgeR calls, a false discovery rate-adjusted p below 0.01 and a log2 fold-change threshold of 1 were applied. As an exploratory analysis of dynamics, max-normalized trajectories of the 1000 most abundant clonotypes were examined with PCA combined with hierarchical clustering. Each responding clone was given a CD4 or CD8 phenotype based on the CD4+ and CD8+ repertoires, which had been sequenced separately. TCRdb reprocessed the public reads (quality trimming at Q25 with fastp, clone calling with MiXCR) and kept in-frame beta chains. Every entry covers one CDR3 protein and lists the most common genes and DNA from its rows. TCRdb's processing, not the study's, gives the V and J calls here. For this sample the table gives about 110,000 distinct CDR3 sequences, of which roughly a sixth were detected only once. The ten largest clones capture 5% to 7% of the sample.

Between the V and J ends, shortened by 8 bases and 0 bases respectively, the junction contains 11 bases. Via the germline V gene, CDR1 is MDHEN and CDR2 SYDVKM. The CDR3 runs 14 amino acids, cysteine and phenylalanine included. Left in the record is the CDR3 DNA by itself, 42 bases read in frame from the first base. Ficoll-Paque density gradient centrifugation was used to isolate PBMCs. The sequence was obtained from a man younger than 35 who had mild COVID-19 (a few samples of this study predate the infection). The sample titles of this study are shuffled in the database, so cell type and time point are left out; the donor was told from shared clones. The sample was PBMCs or a T cell subset sorted from them (not recorded which). Recombination linked TRBV28 to TRBJ2-4; no D gene is confidently identified. The DNA is TGTGCCAGCGGTGCTCCGGGAGCCAAAAACATTCAGTACTTC. It is translated as CASGAPGAKNIQYF.